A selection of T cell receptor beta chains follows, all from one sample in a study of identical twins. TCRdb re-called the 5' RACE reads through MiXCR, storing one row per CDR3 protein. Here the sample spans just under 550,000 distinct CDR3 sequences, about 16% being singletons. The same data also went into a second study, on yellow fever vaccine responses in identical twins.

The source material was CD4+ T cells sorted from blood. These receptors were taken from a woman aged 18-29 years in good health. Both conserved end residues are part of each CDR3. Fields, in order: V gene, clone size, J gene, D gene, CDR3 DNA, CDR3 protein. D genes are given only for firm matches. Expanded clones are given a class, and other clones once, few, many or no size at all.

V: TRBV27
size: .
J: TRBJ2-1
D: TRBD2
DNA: TGTGCCAGCTGCCGACTAGCGGCATACAATGAGCAGTTCTTC
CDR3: CASCRLAAYNEQFF

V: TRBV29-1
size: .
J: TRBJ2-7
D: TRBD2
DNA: TGCAGCGCAAGACTAGCGGGAGGAATCTCGGGGGAGCAGTACTTC
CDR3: CSARLAGGISGEQYF

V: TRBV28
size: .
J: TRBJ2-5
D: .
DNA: TGTGCCAGCAGTCCGACGACCATATCAGGTCTCCTTGGGGAGACCCAGTACTTC
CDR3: CASSPTTISGLLGETQYF

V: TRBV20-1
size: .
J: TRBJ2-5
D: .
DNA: TGCAGTGCTAGAGTCGGGCGTCTTGGGCTAGAGACCCAGTACTTC
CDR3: CSARVGRLGLETQYF

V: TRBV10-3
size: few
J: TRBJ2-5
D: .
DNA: TGTGCCATCAGTGAAAGTCAGCAAGAGACCCAGTACTTC
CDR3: CAISESQQETQYF

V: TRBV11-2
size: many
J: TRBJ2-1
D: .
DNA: TGTGCCAGCACGGATAAGGGGGGGAGCTCCTACAATGAGCAGTTCTTC
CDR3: CASTDKGGSSYNEQFF

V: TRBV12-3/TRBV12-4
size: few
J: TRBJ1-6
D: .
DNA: TGTGCCAGCACTCGTAACGGACAGCAGAATTCACCCCTCCACTTT
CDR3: CASTRNGQQNSPLHF

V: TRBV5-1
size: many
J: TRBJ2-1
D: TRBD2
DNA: TGCGCCAGCAGCTTGGAACTAGCGGGCGAGCAGTTCTTC
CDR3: CASSLELAGEQFF

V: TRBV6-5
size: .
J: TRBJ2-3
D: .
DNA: TGTGCCAGCAGTTACCGAGCGGGCTACACAGATACGCAGTATTTT
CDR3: CASSYRAGYTDTQYF

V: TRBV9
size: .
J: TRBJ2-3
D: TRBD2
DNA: TGTGCCAGCAGCGTACGGGAGGGAAGCACAGATACGCAGTATTTT
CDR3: CASSVREGSTDTQYF

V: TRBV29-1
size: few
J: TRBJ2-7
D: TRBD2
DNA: TGCAGCGTTGAAGACCCAGCGGGAGGTTCCGAGCAGTACTTC
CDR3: CSVEDPAGGSEQYF

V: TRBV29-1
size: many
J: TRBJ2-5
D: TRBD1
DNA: TGCAGCGTTCATGACAGGGGGGCCGAAGAGACCCAGTACTTC
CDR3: CSVHDRGAEETQYF

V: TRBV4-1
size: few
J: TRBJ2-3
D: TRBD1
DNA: TGCGCCAGCAGCCAGGGGACAGGGGGTAGAACAGATACGCAGTATTTT
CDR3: CASSQGTGGRTDTQYF

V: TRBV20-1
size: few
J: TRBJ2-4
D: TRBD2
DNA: TGCAGTGCACGACTAGCGGGGGGGCTTTCCATTCAGTACTTC
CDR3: CSARLAGGLSIQYF

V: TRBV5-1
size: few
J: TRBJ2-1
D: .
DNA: TGCGCCAGCAGCTCGGGAGGGGACAGGGCCCATGAGCAGTTCTTC
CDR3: CASSSGGDRAHEQFF

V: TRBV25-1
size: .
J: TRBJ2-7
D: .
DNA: TGTGCCAGCAGTGAAGGCCCGACAGAGAAATACGAGCAGTACTTC
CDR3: CASSEGPTEKYEQYF

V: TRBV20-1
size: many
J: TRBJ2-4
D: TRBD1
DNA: TGCAGTGCTAGAGAAAAAAACAGGGGCGATCTAGCCAAAAACATTCAGTACTTC
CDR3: CSAREKNRGDLAKNIQYF

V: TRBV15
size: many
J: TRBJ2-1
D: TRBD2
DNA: TGTGCCACCAGCAGAGTAGCGGGAGCCTCCTACAATGAGCAGTTCTTC
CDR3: CATSRVAGASYNEQFF

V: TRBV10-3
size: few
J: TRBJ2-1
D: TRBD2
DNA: TGTGCCATCAGTGAGTCGGGGGAGCGGGGCAATGAGCAGTTCTTC
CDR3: CAISESGERGNEQFF

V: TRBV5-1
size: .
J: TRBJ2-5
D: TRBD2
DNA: TGCGCCAGCAGCTCTAGGACTAGCGGGGGCCCGTACCAAGAGACCCAGTACTTC
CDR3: CASSSRTSGGPYQETQYF

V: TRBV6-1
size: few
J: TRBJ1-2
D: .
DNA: TGTGCCAGCAGCCAACGAGGGACGGGAGCTAACTATGGCTACACCTTC
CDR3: CASSQRGTGANYGYTF

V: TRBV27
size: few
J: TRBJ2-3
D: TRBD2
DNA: TGTGCCAGCAGTTTTCATACTCCAAGGACTAGCGGGAGGGGTCTCCGGACAGATACGCAGTATTTT
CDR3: CASSFHTPRTSGRGLRTDTQYF

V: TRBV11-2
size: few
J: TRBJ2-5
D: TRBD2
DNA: TGTGCCAGCAGCTTAGGACGGGCTAGCGGGGACCAAGAGACCCAGTACTTC
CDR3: CASSLGRASGDQETQYF

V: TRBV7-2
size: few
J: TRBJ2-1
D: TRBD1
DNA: TGTGCCAGCAGCTCCGGGACAGGTCGATACAATGAGCAGTTCTTC
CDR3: CASSSGTGRYNEQFF

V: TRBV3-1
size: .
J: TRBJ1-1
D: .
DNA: TGTGCCAGCAGCCAGGGACATCTGAACACTGAAGCTTTCTTT
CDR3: CASSQGHLNTEAFF

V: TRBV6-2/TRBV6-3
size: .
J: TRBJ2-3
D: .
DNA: TGTGCCAGCAGCTGGACAGGGAGGGCAGATACGCAGTATTTT
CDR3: CASSWTGRADTQYF

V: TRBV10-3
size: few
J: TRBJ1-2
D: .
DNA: TGTGCCATCACTGCGGGCCTGGCAGGGTATGGCTACACCTTC
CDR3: CAITAGLAGYGYTF

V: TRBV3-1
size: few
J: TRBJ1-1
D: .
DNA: TGTGCCAGCAGCCCCCCGGGAGGGTCTAACACTGAAGCTTTCTTT
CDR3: CASSPPGGSNTEAFF

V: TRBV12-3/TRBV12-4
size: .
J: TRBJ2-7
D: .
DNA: TGTGCCAGCAGTTTTGGGGGCGGAGCCTACGAGCAGTACTTC
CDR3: CASSFGGGAYEQYF

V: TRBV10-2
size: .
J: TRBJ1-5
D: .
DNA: TGCGCCAGCAGTGAGAACAGCGATCAGCCCCAGCATTTT
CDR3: CASSENSDQPQHF

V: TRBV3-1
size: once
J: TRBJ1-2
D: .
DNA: TGTGCCAGCAGCAAAGATGCGGTCGCCGGGGTCGGCTACACCTTC
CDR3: CASSKDAVAGVGYTF

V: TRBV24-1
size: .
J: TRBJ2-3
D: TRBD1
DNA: TGTGCCACCAGTGAGTCCGGGACAGGAGACACAGATACGCAGTATTTT
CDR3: CATSESGTGDTDTQYF

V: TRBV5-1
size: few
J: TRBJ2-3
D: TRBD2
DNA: TGCGCCAGCAGCGCCACTAGCGGCCGCACAGATACGCAGTATTTT
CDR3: CASSATSGRTDTQYF

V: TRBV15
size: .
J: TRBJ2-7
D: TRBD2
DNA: TGTGCCACCAGCAGACGGGGGGAAGACTCGCAGTACTTC
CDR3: CATSRRGEDSQYF

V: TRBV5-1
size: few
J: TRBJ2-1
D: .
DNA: TGCGCCAGCAGCTTGGGATCCAGGGTAGATGAGCAGTTCTTC
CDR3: CASSLGSRVDEQFF

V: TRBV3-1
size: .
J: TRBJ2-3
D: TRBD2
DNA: TGTGCCAGCAGCAGGAGCGGGGGAGATGATACGCAGTATTTT
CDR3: CASSRSGGDDTQYF

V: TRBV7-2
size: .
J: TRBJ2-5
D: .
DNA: TGTGCCAGCAGCTTAGCAGGAGGGGTCAATGCCCAAGAGACCCAGTACTTC
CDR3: CASSLAGGVNAQETQYF

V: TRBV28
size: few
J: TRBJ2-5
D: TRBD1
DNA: TGTGCCAGCAGTCGGGGACAGCCTTTGGAGACCCAGTACTTC
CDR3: CASSRGQPLETQYF

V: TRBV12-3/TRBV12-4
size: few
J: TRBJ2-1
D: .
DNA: TGTGCCAGTTTAATGTTAAGCAATGAGCAGTTCTTC
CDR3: CASLMLSNEQFF

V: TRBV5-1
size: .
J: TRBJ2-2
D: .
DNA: TGCGCCAGCACCACAGTGGGGGTTTCCACCGGGGAGCTGTTTTTT
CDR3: CASTTVGVSTGELFF

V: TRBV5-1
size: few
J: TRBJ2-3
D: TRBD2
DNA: TGCGCCAGCAGCTCCGGACTAGCGGGAGACCGGGATACGCAGTATTTT
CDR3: CASSSGLAGDRDTQYF

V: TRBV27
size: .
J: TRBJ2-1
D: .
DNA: TGTGCCAGCAGTCTGCGGTCCGCCAATGAGCAGTTCTTC
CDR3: CASSLRSANEQFF

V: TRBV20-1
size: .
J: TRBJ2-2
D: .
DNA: TGCAGTGCTAGAGATCCCAGGGGAAACACCGGGGAGCTGTTTTTT
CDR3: CSARDPRGNTGELFF

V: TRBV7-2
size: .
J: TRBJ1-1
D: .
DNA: TGTGCCAGCAGCTTAAATTTAGACACTGAAGCTTTCTTT
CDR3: CASSLNLDTEAFF

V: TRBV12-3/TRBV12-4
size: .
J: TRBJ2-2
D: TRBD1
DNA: TGTGCCAGCAGCCCATGGACAGGGGGCGCCCCCGGGGAGCTGTTTTTT
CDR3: CASSPWTGGAPGELFF

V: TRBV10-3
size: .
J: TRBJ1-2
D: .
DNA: TGTGCCATCAGTGCTGGGGGGAACTATGGCTACACCTTC
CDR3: CAISAGGNYGYTF

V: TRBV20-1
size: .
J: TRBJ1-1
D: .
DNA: TGCAGTGCTAGAGATTTGGGGGCGCCCACCATGAACACTGAAGCTTTCTTT
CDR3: CSARDLGAPTMNTEAFF

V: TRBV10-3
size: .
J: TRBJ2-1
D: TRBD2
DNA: TGTGCCATCAGTCCCGGACTAGCGGGGAACAATGAGCAGTTCTTC
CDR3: CAISPGLAGNNEQFF

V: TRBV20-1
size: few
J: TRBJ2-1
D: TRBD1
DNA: TGCAGTGCTAGCAAAACCGGGACAGGGGTAAGAGCCTACAATGAGCAGTTCTTC
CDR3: CSASKTGTGVRAYNEQFF

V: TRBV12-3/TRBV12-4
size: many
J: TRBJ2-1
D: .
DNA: TGTGCCACCGGAGGGACGCCTTTATATGAGCAGTTCTTC
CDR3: CATGGTPLYEQFF

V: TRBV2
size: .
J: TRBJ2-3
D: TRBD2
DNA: TGTGCCACACGGACTAGCAGGTTCACAGATACGCAGTATTTT
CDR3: CATRTSRFTDTQYF

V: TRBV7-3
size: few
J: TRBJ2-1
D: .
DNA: TGTGCCAGCAACGAACAGGGTGGCCTCTCCTACAATGAGCAGTTCTTC
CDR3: CASNEQGGLSYNEQFF